This T cell receptor beta chain is drawn from a study of monozygotic twins with inflammatory bowel disease. TCRdb reanalyzed the 5' RACE reads and collapses them to one entry per CDR3 protein, without DNA. This listing includes about 160,000 distinct CDR3 sequences. Study-wide results and limits: Nothing supported a single strong signal or clonotype that was associated with IBD.

The CDR3 contains 16 residues. Germline V CDR1 and CDR2: KGHDR, SFDVKD. A word on this clonotype: Its antigen remains unknown.

The V gene is TRBV24-1, the J gene TRBJ2-3; checking the TCRdb D call of TRBD2 is not possible without DNA. Material for sequencing was blood. The clonotype was recovered from a human donor with ulcerative colitis or Crohn's disease, or a healthy co-twin of an affected twin (not recorded which). The CDR3 region is CATSAGLAGAGDTQYF.